The 23 T cell receptor beta chains given below trace back to one sample, sequenced in a study of shared clonotypes between healthy human individuals. TCRdb's copy holds only in-frame clones and misses some; the assay was immunoSEQ multiplex PCR. The table has 450,000 to 600,000 clones, less than 85% seen once. The material sequenced was PBMCs. Every receptor here comes from a woman aged 40 to 50 in good health. Some clones in this sample may be carry-over from other donors' samples.

V gene TRBV30 combines with J gene TRBJ2-5, with D possibly being TRBD1 (6 bases). Judging by the DNA end, TRBJ2-7 fits better; the J call may be wrong. Germline assignment: CDR1 GTSNPN and CDR2 SVGIG (reference sequence). This CDR3 comprises 12 residues. The CDR3 region has the DNA TGTGCCTGGAGTGGGACAGCGTACGAGCAGTACTTC. Protein product: CAWSGTAYEQYF.

The gene calls are TRBV6-6 and TRBJ2-3; D tentatively fits TRBD1 or TRBD2 (5 bases each). The V end lost 6 bases, the J end lost 1 base, and 11 bases lay between the germline ends. The length of the CDR3 is 14 residues. Germline CDR1 MNHNY, CDR2 SVGAGI (reference sequence). The CDR3 loop reads CASRGEWGTDTQYF. In DNA form, the CDR3 reads TGTGCCAGCAGGGGGGAGTGGGGCACAGATACGCAGTATTTT.

Here the CDR3 reads CASSAFDAGTEAFF. CDR3 sequence (DNA): TGTGCCAGCAGTGCTTTCGACGCCGGGACTGAAGCTTTCTTT. The rearrangement uses TRBV27 and TRBJ1-1; the D is unclear. There are 14 residues in the CDR3. Germline V gives CDR1 MNHEY, CDR2 SMNVEV (reference sequence). V gave up 5 bases and J gave up 5 bases, with 15 bases separating them.

The CDR3 nucleotides are TGTGCCAGCAGGATGGGACCGCCCTCTGGAAACACCATATATTTT. Residues: CASRMGPPSGNTIYF. This chain joins TRBV2 and TRBJ1-3, with D possibly matching TRBD1 (5 bases). Per germline, CDR1 SNHLY and CDR2 FYNNEI. Trimming pared 6 bases from V and 0 bases from J, leaving 12 bases between. The CDR3 is 15 residues long.

This chain links TRBV6-5 with TRBJ2-5, with 11 bases fitting TRBD1. J gave up 4 bases and V 6 bases, and 4 bases lay outside the gene matches. Germline CDR1 reads MNHEY; CDR2 reads SVGAGI. The CDR3 extends over 14 amino acids. CDR3 nucleotides: TGTGCCAGCAGACCGGACAGGGGGCCAGAGACCCAGTACTTC. This translates into CASRPDRGPETQYF.

The chain carries TRBV7-8 and TRBJ1-2, with D unclear. Trimming cost V 1 base and J 0 bases, with 9 bases left between them. The CDR3 loop spans 15 amino acids. Germline V lookup: CDR1 SGHVS, CDR2 FQNEAQ. DNA of the CDR3: TGTGCCAGCAGCTTAGGAGTCCAAGCTAACTATGGCTACACCTTC. Translating it yields CASSLGVQANYGYTF.

Notes on this clone: This likely traces to a read error, being one base from a far larger clone. The chain joins TRBV4-2 to TRBJ1-1, with D perhaps matching TRBD1 (6 bases). The V end lost 1 base, the J end lost 0 bases, and 12 bases lay between the germline ends. The CDR3 covers 16 residues. Germline-derived CDR1 and CDR2 are LGHNA and YNFKEQ. CDR3 coding DNA: TGTGCCAGCAGCCAAGCGTCTAACAGGGTGAACACTGAAGCTTTCTTT. It encodes CASSQASNRVNTEAFF.

In this sample, this clone turned up once. The chain carries TRBV5-4 and TRBJ1-4; 7 bases are a match to TRBD1. The CDR3 covers 12 residues. V shed 4 bases, J shed 8 bases, and the junction held 2 bases outside the gene matches. CDR1 and CDR2 (germline): SGHNT, YYREEE (reference sequence). The CDR3 reads CASSRDSEKLFF. The CDR3 nucleotides read TGTGCCAGCAGCCGGGACAGCGAAAAACTGTTTTTT.

The rearrangement joins TRBV29-1 to TRBJ2-3; D is unclear. V was cut by 0 bases and J by 1 base, with 5 bases left in between. The CDR3 spans 13 residues. Per germline, CDR1 SQVTM and CDR2 ANQGSEA. The CDR3 region has the DNA TGCAGCGTTGAAGATACTCGCACAGATACGCAGTATTTT. Protein: CSVEDTRTDTQYF.

The rearrangement uses TRBV2 and TRBJ1-4; D gene uncertain. The CDR3 contains 13 residues. The V gene's germline CDR1 is SNHLY and CDR2 FYNNEI. The V gene lost 6 bases and the J gene lost 7 bases, with 12 bases spanning the gap. Written as DNA, the CDR3 is TGTGCCAGCAGGAGGGAAGATTTTGAAAAACTGTTTTTT. Residues: CASRREDFEKLFF.

As to this clone: A read error may produce the germline difference seen at one junction end. This sequence joins TRBV7-7 and TRBJ2-5; TRBD2 agrees at 11 bases. Germline loops: CDR1 SSHAT, CDR2 FNYEAQ (reference sequence). This CDR3 is 17 amino acids long. The CDR3 coding sequence is TGTGCTAGCAGCCAAGGGACTAGCGGAGTTGGGCAAGAGACCCAGTACTTC. Residues: CASSQGTSGVGQETQYF.

This clone showed up just once. The genes are TRBV7-2 and TRBJ2-7; D unresolved. The germline gives CDR1 SGHTA, CDR2 FQGNSA. The CDR3 extends over 15 amino acids. Trimming took 1 base from V and 0 from J, leaving 10 bases between them. For the CDR3, the DNA is TGTGCCAGCAGCTTAGAAGCGCTGAGCTCCTACGAGCAGTACTTC. It encodes CASSLEALSSYEQYF.

The J gene is TRBJ2-6, the V gene TRBV6-5; D gene unclear. Trimming cost V 6 bases and J 1 base, with 10 bases left between them. CDR1 MNHEY and CDR2 SVGAGI come from the germline V gene. The CDR3 extends over 15 amino acids. For the CDR3, the DNA is TGTGCCAGCAGCGAACCTGTATCTGGGGCCAACGTCCTGACTTTC. Residues: CASSEPVSGANVLTF.

The J gene is TRBJ2-7, the V gene TRBV6-5; D call uncertain. V was pared by 5 bases and J by 6 bases, with 11 bases between. The CDR3 length is 12 residues. CDR1 is MNHEY, CDR2 SVGAGI, per germline. The CDR3: CASSQVPGEQYF. In DNA form, the CDR3 reads TGTGCCAGCAGTCAAGTCCCGGGCGAGCAGTACTTC.

The chain recombines TRBV11-2 with TRBJ2-1; 12 bases agree with TRBD2. V lost 5 bases and J lost 7; bases outside the gene matches: 6. The germline CDR1 and CDR2 sequences are SGHAT and FQNNGV. CDR3 length: 15 residues. This CDR3 is CASSLTSGRGNEQFF. For the CDR3, the DNA is TGTGCCAGCAGCCTGACTAGCGGGAGAGGGAATGAGCAGTTCTTC. The full variable domain, rest sourced from reference TRBV11-2 and TRBJ2-1, is EAGVAQSPRYKIIEKRQSVAFWCNPISGHATLYWYQQILGQGPKLLIQFQNNGVVDDSQLPKDRFSAERLKGVDSTLKIQPAKLEDSAVYLCASSLTSGRGNEQFFGPGTRLTVL.

The chain combines TRBV9 with TRBJ1-1, with 7 bases matching TRBD1. CDR1 and CDR2 (germline): SGDLS, YYNGEE. The CDR3 has 15 amino acids. V shed 4 bases and J 0 bases; nucleotides not matched to a gene: 6. This CDR3 reads CASSTRTGLNTEAFF. As DNA, the CDR3 is TGTGCCAGCAGCACCCGGACAGGTTTGAACACTGAAGCTTTCTTT.

There are a few counts of this clone. V gene TRBV7-2 combines with J gene TRBJ2-1; D not certain. Germline CDR1 and CDR2: SGHTA and FQGNSA. Deletions cut 6 bases from V and 0 bases from J, with 12 bases between. The length of the CDR3 is 15 residues. The CDR3 sequence is CASSPSVSSYNEQFF. The CDR3 DNA reads as TGTGCCAGCAGTCCGAGCGTTAGCTCCTACAATGAGCAGTTCTTC.

This chain uses TRBV18 with TRBJ2-1; weak D call: TRBD2 (7 bases). Germline V lookup: CDR1 KGHSH, CDR2 LQKENI. The germline V and J ends were trimmed by 3 bases and 7 bases, with 19 bases remaining between them. The CDR3 totals 16 residues. The CDR3 reads CASSPAWGGALNEQFF. CDR3 coding DNA: TGTGCCAGCTCACCTGCGTGGGGGGGCGCTTTGAATGAGCAGTTCTTC. Looking up the rest from reference TRBV18 and TRBJ2-1 gives the full variable domain: NAGVMQNPRHLVRRRGQEARLRCSPMKGHSHVYWYRQLPEEGLKFMVYLQKENIIDESGMPKERFSAEFPKEGPSILRIQQVVRGDSAAYFCASSPAWGGALNEQFFGPGTRLTVL.

Turning to this clone: A read error may be the cause here, since a much bigger clone is one base away. The sample has other DNA sequences that encode this CDR3 too. The chain carries TRBV7-3 and TRBJ2-2; 10 nucleotides align to TRBD2. After removal of 4 bases from V and 5 bases from J, the junction contained 1 base not matched to a gene. Germline CDR1 is SGHTA and CDR2 is FQGTGA. The CDR3 covers 14 residues. The CDR3 protein is CASSSGLATGELFF. The CDR3 bases are TGTGCCAGCAGCTCGGGACTAGCGACCGGGGAGCTGTTTTTT. Variable domain in full (rest from reference TRBV7-3 and TRBJ2-2): GAGVSQTPSNKVTEKGKYVELRCDPISGHTALYWYRQSLGQGPEFLIYFQGTGAADDSGLPNDRFFAVRPEGSVSTLKIQRTERGDSAVYLCASSSGLATGELFFGEGSRLTVL.

This clone occurred once. This probably arose from a read error, given a far larger clone one base away. Within the sample, other DNA sequences also encode this same CDR3. In nucleotides, the CDR3 is TGTGCCTGGAGTACTTGGAGCGGGCTTGAACAGTTCTTC. Translating it yields CAWSTWSGLEQFF. The V call is TRBV30, the J call TRBJ2-1, with D perhaps TRBD2 (6 bases). Trimming removed 2 bases from V and 13 bases from J, with 18 bases in between. Germline V gene sequence: CDR1 GTSNPN, CDR2 SVGIG (reference sequence). The CDR3 sequence is 13 residues long.

This clone was detected a few times. The chain is built from TRBV28 and TRBJ2-3, with 12 bases identical to TRBD2. Germline loops: CDR1 MDHEN, CDR2 SYDVKM. There are 15 residues in the CDR3. V lost 6 bases to trimming and J lost 5 bases; unmatched junction nucleotides: 6. CDR3 region: CASRTSGSNVDTQYF. In DNA form, the CDR3 reads TGTGCCAGCAGGACTAGCGGGAGCAATGTAGATACGCAGTATTTT.

The V call is TRBV5-1, the J call TRBJ1-2, with 7 nucleotides matching TRBD1. Trimming at V came to 5 bases and at J to 1 base, leaving 14 bases not matched to a gene. The germline gives CDR1 SGHRS, CDR2 YFSETQ. CDR3 length: 17 residues. The CDR3 loop is CASRLNQTGTFNYGYTF. The CDR3, as DNA: TGCGCCAGCAGATTAAACCAGACAGGGACTTTTAACTATGGCTACACCTTC.

The rearrangement uses TRBV4-3 and TRBJ1-4, with a possible D match to TRBD1 (6 bases). Trimming removed 4 bases at V and 6 bases at J, with 18 bases between. The CDR3 spans 16 residues. Germline lookup yields CDR1 LGHNA and CDR2 YSLEER. CDR3 in amino acids: CASSPGAGTDDEKLFF. CDR3 nucleotides: TGCGCCAGCAGCCCAGGGGCAGGGACGGACGATGAAAAACTGTTTTTT.